Presented here are 23 T cell receptor beta chains from one specimen sequenced in a study of post-analysis software for immune sequencing data. The study, taken as a whole, reports: Among roughly five TRBV segments more frequent in patients than controls were TRBV5-6, TRBV5-1 and TRBV20-1.

What these receptors recognize is not known. Unique molecular identifiers had been added to the TCR beta cDNA libraries. TCRdb itself ran the PCR reads through MiXCR, one entry per CDR3 protein. This sample has 700,000 to 800,000 distinct CDR3 sequences; 30% occur once, and the top ten carry about 0.5%. What was sequenced was blood. The receptor source for this set is a girl aged 10-17 years with multiple sclerosis.

This clonotype was counted a few times. The chain is built from TRBV10-3 and TRBJ2-1, with 8 bases fitting TRBD2. The length of the CDR3 is 15 residues. V was clipped by 5 bases and J by 8 bases; unmatched bases: 11. CDR1 is ENHRY, CDR2 SYGVKD, per germline. CDR3 region: CAISRGLDGRDEQFF. As DNA, the CDR3 is TGTGCCATCAGTAGGGGACTAGATGGGAGGGATGAGCAGTTCTTC.

The chain links TRBV20-1 to TRBJ1-5; D is uncertain. The germline CDR1 and CDR2 sequences are DFQATT and SNEGSKA (reference sequence). The CDR3 length is 12 residues. The V end lost 6 bases, the J end lost 5 bases, and 11 bases lay between the germline ends. The CDR3 region is CSANGWDQPQHF. Here the CDR3 DNA reads TGCAGTGCCAACGGATGGGATCAGCCCCAGCATTTT.

V and J are TRBV7-2 and TRBJ2-1; tentative D call: TRBD2 (6 bases). The CDR3 covers 17 residues. Per germline, CDR1 SGHTA and CDR2 FQGNSA. Trimming stripped 8 bases from V and 0 bases from J, with 20 bases between. The CDR3 coding sequence is TGTGCCAGCGGAGGGCCTAGAGGACTTCCCTCCTACAATGAGCAGTTCTTC. Translating it yields CASGGPRGLPSYNEQFF.

This clonotype was seen a handful of times. The chain uses TRBV7-2 and TRBJ2-5; TRBD2 aligns across 7 bases. The CDR3 spans 19 residues. Losses at the gene ends were 5 bases for V and 3 bases for J; bases not matched to a gene: 21. Germline values: CDR1 SGHTA, CDR2 FQGNSA. CDR3 bases: TGTGCCAGCAGCCACACCTTTCCCGGGACTACAACGTATAAAGAGACCCAGTACTTC. Its translation: CASSHTFPGTTTYKETQYF.

The chain has TRBV27 and TRBJ2-2; D is uncertain. This CDR3 is built from 18 residues. Trimming left V 5 bases short and J 5 bases short, with 24 bases between. From germline, CDR1 is MNHEY and CDR2 SMNVEV (reference sequence). The chain's CDR3 is CASSPTTTRTHRTGELFF. CDR3 sequence (DNA): TGTGCCAGCAGTCCCACGACCACCCGGACCCATAGGACCGGGGAGCTGTTTTTT.

This clonotype was counted between two and nine times. The chain links TRBV3-1 to TRBJ2-7; a possible D gene is TRBD2 (5 bases). The CDR3 spans 15 residues. V was clipped by 1 base and J by 3 bases, with 13 bases between them. CDR1 and CDR2 (germline): LGHDT, YNNKEL (reference sequence). In DNA, the CDR3 is TGTGCCAGCAGCCAAGGTAGCGACCCTTTCTACGAGCAGTACTTC. It yields the protein CASSQGSDPFYEQYF.

DNA of the CDR3: TGCAGTGCTAGAGATCGTTTCGAGCAGTACTTC. Protein: CSARDRFEQYF. The chain links TRBV20-1 to TRBJ2-7; D is uncertain. Trimming stripped 0 bases from V and 6 bases from J, with 6 bases between. The CDR3 has 11 amino acids. The germline V gene has CDR1 DFQATT and CDR2 SNEGSKA (reference sequence).

The V and J genes are TRBV27 and TRBJ1-1, with 8 bases that match TRBD1. CDR3 length: 16 residues. The junction had 7 bases not matched to a gene; V was cut back by 0 bases and J by 4 bases. Germline loops: CDR1 MNHEY, CDR2 SMNVEV (reference sequence). The CDR3 DNA reads TGTGCCAGCAGTTTATCGATGGCAGGGGGCGGCACTGAAGCTTTCTTT. Protein: CASSLSMAGGGTEAFF.

V gene TRBV6-5 combines with J gene TRBJ2-3; D is unresolved. The germline V gene has CDR1 MNHEY and CDR2 SVGAGI. Trimming cost V 6 bases and J 0 bases, with 16 bases left between them. The CDR3 covers 16 residues. The CDR3 is CASSRGHLASTDTQYF. The CDR3 DNA is TGTGCCAGCAGCCGTGGCCATCTTGCTAGCACAGATACGCAGTATTTT.

This clonotype has a count of ten or more. This chain links TRBV29-1 with TRBJ2-1; 14 bases agree with TRBD2. With V trimmed by 4 bases and J by 9 bases, 8 bases remained unmatched. Germline-derived CDR1 and CDR2 are SQVTM and ANQGSEA. The CDR3 is made up of 15 amino acids. The CDR3 DNA reads as TGCAGCGTTGGCCGGGGACTAGCGGGAGTCACTGAGCAGTTCTTC. This encodes CSVGRGLAGVTEQFF.

This chain connects TRBV6-5 to TRBJ2-6; a possible D gene is TRBD2 (7 bases). CDR1 is MNHEY and CDR2 is SVGAGI in the germline V gene. CDR3 length equals 16 residues. V lost 7 bases and J 1 base, leaving 14 bases between the germline ends. The CDR3 loop is CASKARGGSGANVLTF. CDR3 DNA: TGTGCCAGCAAGGCAAGGGGGGGGTCTGGGGCCAACGTCCTGACTTTC.

V and J are TRBV7-2 and TRBJ1-1, with TRBD1 matching 8 bases. V lost 7 bases, J lost 5 bases, and 9 bases stayed unmatched. Germline V gene data show CDR1 as SGHTA and CDR2 as FQGNSA. The CDR3 contains 14 residues. CDR3 in DNA: TGTGCCAGCATCCCAGACAGGGGAAGGACTGAAGCTTTCTTT. The encoded protein is CASIPDRGRTEAFF.

As regards this clonotype: One junction end does not reproduce the germline sequence, and a read error may be involved. The chain uses TRBV5-1 and TRBJ2-3; 9 nucleotides align to TRBD2. CDR3 length: 14 amino acids. Germline V gene data show CDR1 as SGHRS and CDR2 as YFSETQ. The CDR3 protein is CVSRASGNTDTQYF. In DNA form, the CDR3 reads TGCGTCAGCAGGGCTAGCGGGAACACAGATACGCAGTATTTT.

This clonotype was observed a single time. Mismatch with germline at one junction end may stem from a read error. The chain combines TRBV27 with TRBJ2-1, with D tentatively TRBD1 (6 bases). This CDR3 spans 14 amino acids. CDR1 is MNHEY, CDR2 SMNVEV, per germline (reference sequence). CDR3 sequence reads: CASKIRGSYNEQFF. The CDR3 DNA sequence: TGCGCCAGCAAAATCAGGGGTTCCTACAATGAGCAGTTCTTC.

This sequence joins TRBV12-3 or TRBV12-4 and TRBJ2-3; perhaps TRBD2 as D (5 bases). The V end was cut by 2 bases, the J end by 4 bases, with 10 bases between. The CDR3 runs to 14 residues. This CDR3 is CASSLRVGADTQYF. CDR3 bases: TGTGCCAGCAGTTTAAGGGTGGGAGCAGATACGCAGTATTTT.

This rearrangement joins TRBV15 to TRBJ1-5, with D possibly matching TRBD1 (5 bases). Trimming took off 0 bases at V and 0 bases at J, with 21 bases between the two ends. This CDR3 region has 20 residues. In germline, CDR1 is LNHNV, CDR2 YYDKDF (reference sequence). This CDR3 reads CATSRDLVAGTEYSNQPQHF. CDR3 nucleotide sequence: TGTGCCACCAGCAGAGATCTCGTAGCCGGGACGGAGTATAGCAATCAGCCCCAGCATTTT.

The rearrangement uses TRBV14 and TRBJ2-6; no reliable D call. The CDR3 extends over 15 amino acids. CDR1 SGHDN and CDR2 FVKESK come from the germline V gene. V shed 3 bases and J shed 1 base, with 7 bases lying between them. The CDR3 region has the DNA TGTGCCAGCAGCCATGTACGTTCTGGGGCCAACGTCCTGACTTTC. Translated, it gives CASSHVRSGANVLTF.

V usage is TRBV3-1 and J usage is TRBJ2-4; perhaps TRBD1 as D (7 bases). Germline assignment: CDR1 LGHDT and CDR2 YNNKEL (reference sequence). Between the trimmed V and J ends, which lost 3 bases and 15 bases, there was a span of 15 bases. This CDR3 contains 12 residues. CDR3 in amino acids: CASSQIQGTVYF. In DNA form, the CDR3 reads TGTGCCAGCAGCCAGATACAGGGGACTGTGTACTTC.

The V call is TRBV5-1, the J call TRBJ1-1; tentatively, D is TRBD1 (6 bases). This CDR3 spans 15 amino acids. In germline, CDR1 is SGHRS, CDR2 YFSETQ. The V end lost 0 bases, the J end lost 1 base, and 10 bases lay between the germline ends. CDR3 DNA sequence: TGCGCCAGCAGCTTGGACAGGGATCAGAACACTGAAGCTTTCTTT. Translated, it gives CASSLDRDQNTEAFF.

Note on this clonotype: A junction boundary mismatches the germline segment, possibly from a read error. The chain employs TRBV7-8 and TRBJ1-5; TRBD1 matches 7 bases. The germline CDR1 and CDR2 sequences are SGHVS and FQNEAQ. The CDR3 is 16 residues long. CDR3 bases: TGTGCCAGCAGCTTAGTGGGGACAGAGGAGAATCAGCCCCGGCATTTT. This translates into CASSLVGTEENQPRHF.

A remark on this clonotype: At one end the junction does not follow the germline gene, possibly because of a read error. The chain carries TRBV5-1 and TRBJ1-2; D gene unclear. There are 13 residues in the CDR3. Germline CDR1 and CDR2: SGHRS and YFSETQ. DNA of the CDR3: TGCGCCAGCAGGATCGGGGAGGACTATGGCAACACCTTC. As protein: CASRIGEDYGNTF.

This clonotype occurred a few times. The chain combines TRBV20-1 with TRBJ2-5; D gene uncertain. The length of the CDR3 is 14 residues. The germline V and J ends were trimmed by 6 bases and 4 bases, with 18 bases remaining between them. Looked up from germline, CDR1 is DFQATT and CDR2 is SNEGSKA (reference sequence). The CDR3 loop is CSAPPFSPVETQYF. CDR3 bases: TGCAGTGCCCCCCCATTTTCCCCGGTAGAGACCCAGTACTTC.

This clonotype was observed a handful of times. In nucleotides, the CDR3 is TGTGCCAGCAGCCCAAGACTAGCGGGGGAAGATACGCAGTATTTT. Translated, it gives CASSPRLAGEDTQYF. The chain is built from TRBV5-5 and TRBJ2-3, with 12 positions matching TRBD2. This CDR3 contains 15 residues. With V trimmed by 4 bases and J by 5 bases, 5 bases remained unmatched. From germline, CDR1 is SGHKS and CDR2 YYEKEE (reference sequence). The complete variable domain, with remaining parts taken from reference TRBV5-5 and TRBJ2-3, reads DAGVTQSPTHLIKTRGQQVTLRCSPISGHKSVSWYQQVLGQGPQFIFQYYEKEERGRGNFPDRFSARQFPNYSSELNVNALLLGDSALYLCASSPRLAGEDTQYFGPGTRLTVL.